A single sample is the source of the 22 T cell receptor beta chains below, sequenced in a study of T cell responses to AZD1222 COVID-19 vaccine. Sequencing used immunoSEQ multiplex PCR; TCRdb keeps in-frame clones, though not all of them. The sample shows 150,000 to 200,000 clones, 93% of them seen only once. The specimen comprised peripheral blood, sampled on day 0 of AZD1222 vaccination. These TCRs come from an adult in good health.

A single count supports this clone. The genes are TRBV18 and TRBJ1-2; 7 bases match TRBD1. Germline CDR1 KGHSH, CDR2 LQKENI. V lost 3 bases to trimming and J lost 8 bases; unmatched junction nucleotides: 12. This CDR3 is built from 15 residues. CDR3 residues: CASSPSADRAGGYTF. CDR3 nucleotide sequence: TGTGCCAGCTCACCTTCAGCCGACAGGGCCGGCGGCTACACCTTC.

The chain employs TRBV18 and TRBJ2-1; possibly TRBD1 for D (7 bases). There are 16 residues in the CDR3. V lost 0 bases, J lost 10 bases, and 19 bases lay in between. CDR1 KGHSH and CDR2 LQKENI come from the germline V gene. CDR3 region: CASSPPRGQSLEEQFF. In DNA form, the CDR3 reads TGTGCCAGCTCACCACCGCGGGGACAGAGTTTAGAAGAGCAGTTCTTC.

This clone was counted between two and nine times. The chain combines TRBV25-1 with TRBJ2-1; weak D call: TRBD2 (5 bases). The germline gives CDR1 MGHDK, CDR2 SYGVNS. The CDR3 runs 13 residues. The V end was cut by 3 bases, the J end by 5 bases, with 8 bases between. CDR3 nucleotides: TGTGCCAGCAGTGAGAGGGTTCACAATGAGCAGTTCTTC. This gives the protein CASSERVHNEQFF.

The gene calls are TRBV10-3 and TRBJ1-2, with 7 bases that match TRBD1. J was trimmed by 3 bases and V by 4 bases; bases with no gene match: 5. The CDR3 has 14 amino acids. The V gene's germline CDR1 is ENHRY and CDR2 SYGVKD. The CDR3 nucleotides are TGTGCCATCAGTGTAGGGCAGGGGGACTATGGCTACACCTTC. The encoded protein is CAISVGQGDYGYTF.

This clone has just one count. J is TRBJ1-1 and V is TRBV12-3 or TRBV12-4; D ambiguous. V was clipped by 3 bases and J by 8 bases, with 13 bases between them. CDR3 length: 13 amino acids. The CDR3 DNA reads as TGTGCCAGCAGTTTTGATCTTTTTCTGGAAGCTTTCTTT. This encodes CASSFDLFLEAFF.

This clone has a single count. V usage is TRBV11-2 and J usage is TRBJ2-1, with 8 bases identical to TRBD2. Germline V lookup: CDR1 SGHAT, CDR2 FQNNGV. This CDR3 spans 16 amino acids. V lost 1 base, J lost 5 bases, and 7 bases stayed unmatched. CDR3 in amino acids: CASSLVPGGLDNEQFF. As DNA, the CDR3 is TGTGCCAGCAGCTTAGTTCCGGGAGGGCTCGACAATGAGCAGTTCTTC.

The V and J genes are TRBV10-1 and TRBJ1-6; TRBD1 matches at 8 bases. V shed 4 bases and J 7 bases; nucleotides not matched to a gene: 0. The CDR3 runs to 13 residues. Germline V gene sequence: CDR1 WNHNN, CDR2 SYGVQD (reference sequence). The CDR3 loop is CASSGQGNSPLHF. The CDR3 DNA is TGCGCCAGCAGTGGACAGGGGAATTCACCCCTCCACTTT.

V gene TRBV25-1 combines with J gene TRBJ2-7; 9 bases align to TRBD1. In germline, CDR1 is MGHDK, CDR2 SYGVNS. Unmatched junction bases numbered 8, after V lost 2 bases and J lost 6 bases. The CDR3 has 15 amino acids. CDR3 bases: TGTGCCAGCAGTGAAAGGACAGGGGAAGGTGCCGAGCAGTACTTC. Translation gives CASSERTGEGAEQYF.

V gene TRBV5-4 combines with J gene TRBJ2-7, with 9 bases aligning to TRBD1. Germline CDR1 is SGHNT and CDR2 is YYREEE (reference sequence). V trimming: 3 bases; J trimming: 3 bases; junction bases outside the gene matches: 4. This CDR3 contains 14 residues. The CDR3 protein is CASSSRQGVYEQYF. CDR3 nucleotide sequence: TGTGCCAGCAGCTCCCGACAGGGGGTCTACGAGCAGTACTTC.

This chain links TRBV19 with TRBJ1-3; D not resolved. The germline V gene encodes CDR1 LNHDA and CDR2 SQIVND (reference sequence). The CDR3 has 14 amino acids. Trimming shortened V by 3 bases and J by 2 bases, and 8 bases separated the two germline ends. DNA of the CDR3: TGTGCCAGTAGTATCGGAGGAACTGGAAACACCATATATTTT. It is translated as CASSIGGTGNTIYF.

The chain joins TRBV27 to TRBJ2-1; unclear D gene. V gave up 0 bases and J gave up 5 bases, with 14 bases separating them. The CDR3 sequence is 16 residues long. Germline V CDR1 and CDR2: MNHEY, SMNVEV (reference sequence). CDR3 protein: CASSLSSLGSHNEQFF. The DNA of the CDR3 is TGTGCCAGCAGTTTATCGAGTTTGGGCAGCCACAATGAGCAGTTCTTC.

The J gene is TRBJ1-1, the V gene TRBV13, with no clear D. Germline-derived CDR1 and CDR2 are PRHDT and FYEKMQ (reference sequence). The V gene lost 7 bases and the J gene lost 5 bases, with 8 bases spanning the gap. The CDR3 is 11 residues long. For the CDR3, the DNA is TGTGCCAGCACCCAACTTACTGAAGCTTTCTTT. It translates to CASTQLTEAFF.

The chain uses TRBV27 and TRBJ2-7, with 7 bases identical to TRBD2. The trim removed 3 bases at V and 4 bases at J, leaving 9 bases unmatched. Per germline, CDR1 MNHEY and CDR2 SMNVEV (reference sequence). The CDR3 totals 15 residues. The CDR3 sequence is CASSFYGLGLYEQYF. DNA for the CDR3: TGTGCCAGCAGTTTCTATGGACTAGGATTGTACGAGCAGTACTTC.

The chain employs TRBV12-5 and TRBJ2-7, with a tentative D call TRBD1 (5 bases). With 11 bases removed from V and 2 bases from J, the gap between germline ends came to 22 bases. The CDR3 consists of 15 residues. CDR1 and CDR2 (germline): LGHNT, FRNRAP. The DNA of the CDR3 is TGTGCTGTGGTGCAGGGCCAGGGTTACACCTACGAGCAGTACTTC. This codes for CAVVQGQGYTYEQYF.

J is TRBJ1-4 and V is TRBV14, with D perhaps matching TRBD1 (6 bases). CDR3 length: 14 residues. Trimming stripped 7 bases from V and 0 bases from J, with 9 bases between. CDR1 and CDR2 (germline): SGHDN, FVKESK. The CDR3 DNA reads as TGTGCCAGCATTCAGGGGTCAACTAATGAAAAACTGTTTTTT. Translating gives CASIQGSTNEKLFF.

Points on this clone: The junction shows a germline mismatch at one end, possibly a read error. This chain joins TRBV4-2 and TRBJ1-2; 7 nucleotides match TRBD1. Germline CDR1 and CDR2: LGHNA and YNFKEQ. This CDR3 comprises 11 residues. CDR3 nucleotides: TGTGCCAGCAGCCAAGCCGGGACAGCGAAATTC. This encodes CASSQAGTAKF.

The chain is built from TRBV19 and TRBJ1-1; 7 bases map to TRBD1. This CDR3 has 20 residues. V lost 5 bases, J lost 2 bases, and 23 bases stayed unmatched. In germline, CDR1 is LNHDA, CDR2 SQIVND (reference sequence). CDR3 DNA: TGTGCCAGTAGTCGCGCTCCGGGACAGAGCCTTTTGGGGCCCAACACTGAAGCTTTCTTT. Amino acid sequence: CASSRAPGQSLLGPNTEAFF.

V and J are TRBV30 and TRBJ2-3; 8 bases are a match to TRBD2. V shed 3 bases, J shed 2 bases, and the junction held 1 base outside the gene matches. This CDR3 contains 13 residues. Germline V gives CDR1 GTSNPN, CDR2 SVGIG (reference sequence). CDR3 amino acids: CAWRLAATDTQYF. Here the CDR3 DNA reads TGTGCCTGGAGACTAGCGGCCACAGATACGCAGTATTTT.

The DNA of the CDR3 is TGTGCCAGCAGCGACAGGGGAGGCGTCGAGAAACTGTTTTTT. Protein sequence: CASSDRGGVEKLFF. This chain links TRBV5-8 with TRBJ1-4; 8 bases match TRBD1. The CDR3 consists of 14 residues. The V gene end was trimmed by 4 bases and the J gene end by 11 bases; junction bases not matched to a gene: 10. CDR1 is SGHTS and CDR2 is YDEGEE in the germline V gene.

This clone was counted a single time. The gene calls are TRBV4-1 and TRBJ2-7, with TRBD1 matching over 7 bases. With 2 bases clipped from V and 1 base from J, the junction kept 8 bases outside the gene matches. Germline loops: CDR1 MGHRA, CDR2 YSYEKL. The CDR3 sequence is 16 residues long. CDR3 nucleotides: TGCGCCAGCAGCCAACGTCGACAGGGATCGTCCTACGAGCAGTACTTC. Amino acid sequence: CASSQRRQGSSYEQYF.

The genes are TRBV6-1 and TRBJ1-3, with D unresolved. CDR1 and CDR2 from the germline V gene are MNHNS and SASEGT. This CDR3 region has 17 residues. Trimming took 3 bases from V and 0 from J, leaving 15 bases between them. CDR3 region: CASSEAPDFYSGNTIYF. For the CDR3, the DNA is TGTGCCAGCAGTGAGGCCCCGGACTTCTACTCTGGAAACACCATATATTTT.

In nucleotides, the CDR3 is TGTGCCACCTCCCCCGAGTCGAATGAAAAACTGTTTTTT. Amino acid sequence: CATSPESNEKLFF. V is TRBV11-2 and J is TRBJ1-4; no clear D. The CDR3 extends over 13 amino acids. The V end was cut by 10 bases, the J end by 5 bases, with 14 bases between. Germline V CDR1 and CDR2: SGHAT, FQNNGV.